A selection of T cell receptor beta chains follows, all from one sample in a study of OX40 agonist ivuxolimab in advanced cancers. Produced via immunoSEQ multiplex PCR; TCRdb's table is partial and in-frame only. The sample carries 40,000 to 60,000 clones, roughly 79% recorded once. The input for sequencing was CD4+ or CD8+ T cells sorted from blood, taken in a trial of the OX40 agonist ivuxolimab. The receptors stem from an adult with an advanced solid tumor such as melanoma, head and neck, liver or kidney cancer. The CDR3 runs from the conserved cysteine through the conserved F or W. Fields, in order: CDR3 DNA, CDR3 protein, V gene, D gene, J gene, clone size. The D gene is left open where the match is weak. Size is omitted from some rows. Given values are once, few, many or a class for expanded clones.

TGTGCCAGCAGCCAAGATTACGGAGGGCCAACTACCTACGAGCAGTACTTC CASSQDYGGPTTYEQYF TRBV4-2 NA TRBJ2-7 NA
TGTGCCAGCAATTCGGGGAGAGGCAGGGGTGGAAACACCATATATTTT CASNSGRGRGGNTIYF TRBV6-6 NA TRBJ1-3 NA
TGCGCCAGCAGCCCCCTTGGGTCAGGGGCAGACGAGCAGTACTTC CASSPLGSGADEQYF TRBV4-3 NA TRBJ2-7 medium-sized
TGTGCCTGGAGTGTGAAGGGGCGGGCTAATGAAAAACTGTTTTTT CAWSVKGRANEKLFF TRBV30 NA TRBJ1-4 NA
TGTGCCAGCAGCCCTACAGGGAGTAATGAAAAACTGTTTTTT CASSPTGSNEKLFF TRBV2 NA TRBJ1-4 once
TGTGCCACCAGCAGAGGGCTCTCGGACGGGGAGCTGTTTTTT CATSRGLSDGELFF TRBV15 NA TRBJ2-2 NA
TGTGCCAGCAGTTTGACCAGTGGGCTTAACTATGGCTACACCTTC CASSLTSGLNYGYTF TRBV6-5 NA TRBJ1-2 NA
TGTGCCAGCAGTTTATCGGGCGGGAACTACGAGCAGTACTTC CASSLSGGNYEQYF TRBV27 NA TRBJ2-7 NA
TGTGCCAGTAGTATAGACCTAACAGGGATTAGCTCTGGGGCCAACGTCCTGACTTTC CASSIDLTGISSGANVLTF TRBV19 NA TRBJ2-6 NA
TGCGCCAGCAGCTTGGAGGGTCGGGGGGAAGCTTTCTTT CASSLEGRGEAFF TRBV5-1 NA TRBJ1-1 NA
TGTGCCAGCAGTGCCGGGACTAGGAGTTACAATGAGCAGTTCTTC CASSAGTRSYNEQFF TRBV6-4 TRBD2 TRBJ2-1 once
TGTGCCAGCAGGTCTGGTCGGGCCCCGAACACTGAAGCTTTCTTT CASRSGRAPNTEAFF TRBV11-2 NA TRBJ1-1 NA
TGCGCCAGCAGCGGCCTTACAATTCACACCGGGGAGCTGTTTTTT CASSGLTIHTGELFF TRBV5-1 NA TRBJ2-2 NA
TGCGCCAGCAGTGAGCATGGGAGGGCTGCGGATGAGCAGTTCTTC CASSEHGRAADEQFF TRBV10-1 TRBD2 TRBJ2-1 once
TGTGCCAGTACAAGACAGTTCTATAGCAATCAGCCCCAGCATTTT CASTRQFYSNQPQHF TRBV19 NA TRBJ1-5 once
TGTGCCAGCAGCCACCGACAGGGCAACTATGGCTACACCTTC CASSHRQGNYGYTF TRBV5-5 TRBD1 TRBJ1-2 NA
TGTGCCAGCTCACCTAGGCCTTACAGGGACGAGACCCAGTACTTC CASSPRPYRDETQYF TRBV18 NA TRBJ2-5 NA
TGTGCCAGTAGTATCCAGTCTGGGGCCAACGTCCTGACTTTC CASSIQSGANVLTF TRBV19 NA TRBJ2-6 NA
TGTGCCAGCAGTTACTCCCAGGTTATTGGTTGGACTGAAGCTTTCTTT CASSYSQVIGWTEAFF TRBV6-5 NA TRBJ1-1 NA
TGTGCCAGCAGCCAAAGATGGCGGCCGAAGGGCGACGAAAAACTGTTTTTT CASSQRWRPKGDEKLFF TRBV14 NA TRBJ1-4 NA
TGTGCCAGCAGGGGGATCGACGAGCAGTACTTC CASRGIDEQYF TRBV6-5 NA TRBJ2-7 NA
TGCGCCAGCAGCCAAGACTATGAGGGGGCCTACGAGCAGTACTTC CASSQDYEGAYEQYF TRBV4-3 NA TRBJ2-7 NA
TGCGCCAGCAGCTTGGCCGGCGGAGGTGCTTACAATGAGCAGTTCTTC CASSLAGGGAYNEQFF TRBV5-1 NA TRBJ2-1 NA
TGTGCCAGCAGTCAATCCGGGGGGGTTTTCTCTGGAAACACCATATATTTT CASSQSGGVFSGNTIYF TRBV2 NA TRBJ1-3 NA
TGCGCCAGCAGCTTGGTACAAGGGGCTGGCACTGAAGCTTTCTTT CASSLVQGAGTEAFF TRBV5-1 NA TRBJ1-1 NA
TGTGCCAGCAGCGCCGGCTTTCGCGGGGACCAAGAGACCCAGTACTTC CASSAGFRGDQETQYF TRBV9 NA TRBJ2-5 NA
TGTGCCAGCACTAGTCGGCTAGACACCTACGAGCAGTACTTC CASTSRLDTYEQYF TRBV6-5 NA TRBJ2-7 once
TGTGCCAGCAGCTTAGGAGTCGGAGTTGAGACCCAGTACTTC CASSLGVGVETQYF TRBV7-9 NA TRBJ2-5 NA
TGTGCCAGCAGCTTGGCAGGGGTCGGGGAGACCCAGTACTTC CASSLAGVGETQYF TRBV5-4 NA TRBJ2-5 NA
TGCGCCAGCAGTTCCCGGGGGCGGACTGTCGCAAATGAGCAGTTCTTC CASSSRGRTVANEQFF TRBV5-1 NA TRBJ2-1 once